This T cell receptor beta chain is from a study of OX40 agonist ivuxolimab in advanced cancers. Study details: Patients got intravenous ivuxolimab at 0.01 to 10 mg/kg every 2 weeks. Findings and limits, study-wide: Blood T cells, both CD4+ and CD8+, expanded clonally by week 6 at 0.1 to 3.0 mg/kg.

Some clones are missing from TCRdb's copy, which holds only in-frame ones; the method was immunoSEQ multiplex PCR. The sample holds about 79,000 clones, about 85% seen once. The J segment lost 3 bases and the V segment lost 5 bases, leaving 6 bases of the junction unmatched. Germline V gene data show CDR1 as SGHTA and CDR2 as FQGNSA. The CDR3 consists of 14 residues. This clone has just a few counts. What it recognizes is unknown. Sequences were derived from CD4+ or CD8+ T cells sorted from blood, sampled in a trial of the OX40 agonist ivuxolimab. The V call is TRBV7-2, the J call TRBJ1-2, with 7 bases fitting TRBD1. The source of this sequence is an adult with an advanced solid tumor such as melanoma, head and neck, liver or kidney cancer. The CDR3 spells CASSTQTGDYGYTF. CDR3 coding DNA: TGTGCCAGCAGCACGCAAACAGGGGACTATGGCTACACCTTC.